The present T cell receptor beta chain was sequenced within a study of cytomegalovirus exposure and HLA in healthy donors. Study information: In an early release, HLA-typed donors contributed some 80 million unique TCR sequences. Findings and caveats of the study: Presence/absence analyses took donor sequencing depth as roughly uniform.

The PCR used 60 Vbeta and 13 Jbeta primers. The table came from immunoSEQ multiplex PCR; TCRdb's copy has only in-frame clones and leaves some out. The table has 74,000 or so clones, roughly three quarters seen once. Regarding this clone: Antigen: not known.

Germline V gene data show CDR1 as MDHEN and CDR2 as SYDVKM. The V gene lost 3 bases and the J gene lost 10 bases, with 12 bases spanning the gap. The CDR3 length is 13 residues. Sequencing used PBMCs. This chain connects TRBV28 to TRBJ1-4, with a possible D match to TRBD1 (6 bases). This receptor was taken from a woman aged 40 to 49 in good health and CMV-seropositive. In nucleotides, the CDR3 is TGTGCCAGCAGTTTGGGGGCGCTGGGAAAACTGTTTTTT. Its translation is CASSLGALGKLFF.